This T cell receptor (beta chain) emerged from a study of cytomegalovirus exposure and HLA in healthy donors. Study-level points and caveats: Later analysis identified several of the most significant clusters that appeared linked to common viral pathogens. Accurate prediction of HLA-A and HLA-B alleles (for most subjects) was reportedly achieved from TCR beta sequences. In a later analysis, CMV-associated beta chains were mostly HLA-associated, it appeared.

The primer mix had 60 Vbeta and 13 Jbeta primers. Data came from immunoSEQ multiplex PCR; TCRdb stores just in-frame clones and leaves some out. Here the sample spans roughly 40,000 clones, around half being singletons. Germline CDR1 reads SGHAT; CDR2 reads FQNNGV. The V and J ends lost 2 bases and 4 bases respectively, with 11 bases between them. This CDR3 is 14 amino acids long. As to this clone: Its antigen is as yet unknown.

This clonotype was sampled from a human donor in good health. The chain links TRBV11-2 to TRBJ2-5; tentatively, D is TRBD2 (5 bases). The source material was PBMCs. This CDR3 reads CASSLSLARETQYF. CDR3 sequence (DNA): TGTGCCAGCAGCTTAAGCCTAGCAAGAGAGACCCAGTACTTC.